This T cell receptor beta chain was found in a study of cytomegalovirus exposure and HLA in healthy donors. The CDR3 is 15 amino acids. Germline V gene data show CDR1 as SGHRS and CDR2 as YFSETQ. V was clipped by 4 bases and J by 1 base, with 14 bases between them. The method was immunoSEQ multiplex PCR; TCRdb's version includes in-frame clones alone and lacks a portion of them. The sample holds about 65,000 clones, 92% seen once. V gene TRBV5-1 combines with J gene TRBJ2-5; D is possibly TRBD2 (6 bases). Sample: PBMCs. This sequence originates from a young woman in good health and CMV-seronegative. CDR3 protein: CASSPEGHGQETQYF. The CDR3 DNA reads as TGCGCCAGCAGCCCGGAGGGGCATGGCCAAGAGACCCAGTACTTC.